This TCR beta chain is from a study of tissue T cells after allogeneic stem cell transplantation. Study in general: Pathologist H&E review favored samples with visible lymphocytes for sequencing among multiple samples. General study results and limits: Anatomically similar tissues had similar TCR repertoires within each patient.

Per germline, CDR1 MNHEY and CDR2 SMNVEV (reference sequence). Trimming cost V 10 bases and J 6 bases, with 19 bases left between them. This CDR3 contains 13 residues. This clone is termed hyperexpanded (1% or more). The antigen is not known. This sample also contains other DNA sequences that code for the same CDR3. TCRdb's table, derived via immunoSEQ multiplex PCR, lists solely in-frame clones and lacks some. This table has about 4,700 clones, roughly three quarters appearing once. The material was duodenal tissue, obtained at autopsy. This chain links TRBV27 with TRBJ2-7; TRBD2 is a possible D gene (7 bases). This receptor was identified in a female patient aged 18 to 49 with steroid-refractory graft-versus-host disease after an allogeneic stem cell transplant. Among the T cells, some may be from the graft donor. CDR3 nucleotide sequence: TGTGCCACCGGGGGAGGGGGTGGGAGCGAGCAGTACTTC. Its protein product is CATGGGGGSEQYF.